These T cell receptor beta chains were read from a single sample in a study of CD8 T cells in ankylosing spondylitis. TCRdb used MiXCR to reprocess the 5' RACE reads, holding one entry per CDR3 protein. The sample shows 200,000 to 250,000 distinct CDR3 sequences, 18% of them seen only once. The material sequenced was blood, either unsorted or a sorted T cell fraction (not recorded which). The receptors were sampled from a male donor with ankylosing spondylitis. Each CDR3 is given with its conserved first and last residue. The order of the fields is clone size, J gene, V gene, D gene, CDR3 protein, CDR3 DNA. A D gene is named only where the DNA matches it firmly. Size tells how often a clone was seen (once, few, many) or the class of an expanded clone, and some rows leave it out.

once	TRBJ1-3	TRBV6-1	TRBD1	CASRQGQGSGNTIYF	TGTGCCAGCCGACAAGGACAGGGCTCGGGAAACACCATATATTTT
.	TRBJ2-3	TRBV7-6	TRBD2	CASSLLTSGSTDTQYF	TGTGCCAGCAGCTTGCTGACTAGCGGGTCCACAGATACGCAGTATTTT
.	TRBJ2-7	TRBV15	.	CATSRGGGGGEQYF	TGTGCCACCAGCAGAGGTGGCGGTGGGGGGGAGCAGTACTTC
many	TRBJ1-1	TRBV27	.	CASSPSNYLTEAFF	TGTGCCAGCAGTCCCTCGAACTACCTAACTGAAGCTTTCTTT
few	TRBJ2-7	TRBV5-1	TRBD1	CASSFSDRAYEQYF	TGCGCCAGCAGCTTTTCGGACAGGGCCTACGAGCAGTACTTC
.	TRBJ1-2	TRBV30	TRBD1	CAWGDSPLDGYTF	TGTGCCTGGGGGGACAGCCCGCTTGATGGCTACACCTTC
few	TRBJ1-2	TRBV27	TRBD1	CASSSGQGLPYYGYTF	TGTGCCAGCAGTTCTGGACAGGGGCTCCCCTACTATGGCTACACCTTC
.	TRBJ1-1	TRBV19	.	CASSPSGSSVEAFF	TGTGCCAGTAGTCCCAGCGGCAGCAGCGTAGAAGCTTTCTTT
.	TRBJ2-3	TRBV21-1	.	CASSEGAISTDTQYF	TGTGCCAGCAGCGAGGGGGCTATCAGCACAGATACGCAGTATTTT
.	TRBJ2-1	TRBV9	.	CASSVAGAGSYNEQFF	TGTGCCAGCAGCGTAGCCGGGGCTGGATCCTACAATGAGCAGTTCTTC
.	TRBJ2-1	TRBV4-3	.	CARSQDPAGLFEQFF	TGCGCCAGAAGCCAAGATCCGGCGGGACTTTTCGAGCAGTTCTTC
few	TRBJ2-3	TRBV2	.	CASRDPRGAAGTDTQYF	TGTGCCAGCAGGGACCCTCGAGGGGCCGCCGGCACAGATACGCAGTATTTT
.	TRBJ2-1	TRBV3-1	TRBD2	CASSQEPRLAGVNEQFF	TGTGCCAGCAGCCAGGAGCCTAGGCTAGCGGGAGTCAATGAGCAGTTCTTC
.	TRBJ1-1	TRBV27	.	CASSFVGSNTEAFF	TGTGCCAGCAGTTTCGTAGGGTCGAACACTGAAGCTTTCTTT